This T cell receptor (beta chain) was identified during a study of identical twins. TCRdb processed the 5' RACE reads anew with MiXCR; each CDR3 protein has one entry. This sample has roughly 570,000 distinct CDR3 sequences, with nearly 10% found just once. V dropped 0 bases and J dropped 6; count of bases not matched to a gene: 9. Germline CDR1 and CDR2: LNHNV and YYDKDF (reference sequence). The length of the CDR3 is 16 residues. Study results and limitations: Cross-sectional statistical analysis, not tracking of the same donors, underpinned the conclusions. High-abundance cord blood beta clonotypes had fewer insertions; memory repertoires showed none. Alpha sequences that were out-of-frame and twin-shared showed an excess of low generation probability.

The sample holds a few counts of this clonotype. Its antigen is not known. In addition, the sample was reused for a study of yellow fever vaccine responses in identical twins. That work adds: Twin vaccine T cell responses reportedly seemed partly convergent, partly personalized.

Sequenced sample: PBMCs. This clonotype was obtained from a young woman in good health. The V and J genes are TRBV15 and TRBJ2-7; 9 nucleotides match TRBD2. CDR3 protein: CATSRDRASGMFEQYF. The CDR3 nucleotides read TGTGCCACCAGCAGAGATCGGGCTAGCGGGATGTTCGAGCAGTACTTC. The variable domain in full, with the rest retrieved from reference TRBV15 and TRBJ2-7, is DAMVIQNPRYQVTQFGKPVTLSCSQTLNHNVMYWYQQKSSQAPKLLFHYYDKDFNNEADTPDNFQSRRPNTSFCFLDIRSPGLGDTAMYLCATSRDRASGMFEQYFGPGTRLTVT.